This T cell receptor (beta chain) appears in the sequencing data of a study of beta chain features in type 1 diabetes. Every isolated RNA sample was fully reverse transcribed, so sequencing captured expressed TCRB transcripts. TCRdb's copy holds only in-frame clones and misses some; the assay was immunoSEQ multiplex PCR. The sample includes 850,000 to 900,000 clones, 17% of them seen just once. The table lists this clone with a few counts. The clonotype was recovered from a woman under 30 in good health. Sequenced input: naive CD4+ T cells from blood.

CDR3 residues: CASSLLMMNTEAFF. The CDR3 region has the DNA TGTGCCAGCAGCTTACTGATGATGAACACTGAAGCTTTCTTT. This sequence joins TRBV7-9 and TRBJ1-1; D is ambiguous. CDR3 length: 14 residues. The V end lost 2 bases, the J end lost 0 bases, and 7 bases lay between the germline ends. CDR1 SEHNR and CDR2 FQNEAQ come from the germline V gene (reference sequence).